Listed here is a single TCR beta chain. Antigen specificity is unknown. This entry comes from a study of OX40 agonist ivuxolimab in advanced cancers. Study-level information: At 0.01 to 10 mg/kg, ivuxolimab was administered intravenously to patients every 2 weeks. Head and neck, renal cell, melanoma or hepatocellular carcinoma were the cancers that dose-escalation patients had. Study-wide results and limits: Certain nonresponding patients likewise had low normalized T-cell clonal expansion.

Germline CDR1 SGHAT, CDR2 FQNNGV. The CDR3 extends over 13 amino acids. V was cut by 3 bases and J by 6 bases, with 11 bases left in between. Peripheral blood came from all dose cohorts at three timepoints. Method: immunoSEQ multiplex PCR; TCRdb's copy keeps in-frame clones and lacks some. The profile shows approximately 66,000 clones, 85% of them singletons. The rearrangement uses TRBV11-2 and TRBJ1-1; D gene uncertain. The TCR comes from an adult with an advanced solid tumor such as melanoma, head and neck, liver or kidney cancer. The sample in question was CD4+ or CD8+ T cells sorted from blood, obtained in a trial of the OX40 agonist ivuxolimab. The CDR3 sequence: CASSLWQNPEAFF. The CDR3 nucleotides are TGTGCCAGCAGCTTGTGGCAGAATCCTGAAGCTTTCTTT.